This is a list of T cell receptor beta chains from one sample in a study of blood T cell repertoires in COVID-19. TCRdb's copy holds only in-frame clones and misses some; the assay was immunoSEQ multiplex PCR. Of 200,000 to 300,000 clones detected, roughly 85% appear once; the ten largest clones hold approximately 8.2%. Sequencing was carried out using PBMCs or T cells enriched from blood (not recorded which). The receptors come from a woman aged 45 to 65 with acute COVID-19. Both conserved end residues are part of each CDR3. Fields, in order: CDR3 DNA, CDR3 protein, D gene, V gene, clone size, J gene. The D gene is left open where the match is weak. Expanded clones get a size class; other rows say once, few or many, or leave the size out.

DNA: TGTGCCAGCAGCTTAGAGGGCCGGACAATGGGTGAGCAGTTCTTC
CDR3: CASSLEGRTMGEQFF
D: .
V: TRBV7-6
size: .
J: TRBJ2-1

DNA: TGCGCCAGCAGGACGGGGGGGCCCAGCACCGGGGAGCTGTTTTTT
CDR3: CASRTGGPSTGELFF
D: TRBD2
V: TRBV5-1
size: .
J: TRBJ2-2

DNA: TGCAGCGTTGACGGGGGGAGGACCTTC
CDR3: CSVDGGRTF
D: .
V: TRBV29-1
size: .
J: TRBJ1-2

DNA: TGTGCCAGCAGCTTTGGGGGGGGGCTGTACCAAGAGACCCAGTACTTC
CDR3: CASSFGGGLYQETQYF
D: .
V: TRBV5-4
size: .
J: TRBJ2-5

DNA: TGTGCCAGCAGCCAAGCCGGGACAGGGACCTACGAGCAGTACTTC
CDR3: CASSQAGTGTYEQYF
D: TRBD1
V: TRBV3-1/TRBV3-2
size: .
J: TRBJ2-7

DNA: TGTGCCAGCAGCTTAGGCGCCTACAATGAGCAGTTCTTC
CDR3: CASSLGAYNEQFF
D: .
V: TRBV7-2
size: .
J: TRBJ2-1

DNA: TGTGCCAGCAGCGAGGACAGCTTCTCTGGAAACACCATATATTTT
CDR3: CASSEDSFSGNTIYF
D: .
V: TRBV7-9
size: .
J: TRBJ1-3

DNA: TGTGCCAGCAGCGGACACACTGCTAACTATGGCTACACCTTC
CDR3: CASSGHTANYGYTF
D: .
V: TRBV9
size: .
J: TRBJ1-2

DNA: TGCAGCGTTGACCGGGGCAATGAGCAGTTCTTC
CDR3: CSVDRGNEQFF
D: .
V: TRBV29-1
size: .
J: TRBJ2-1

DNA: TGTGCCATCAGTGAGTCGGGACAAAATCAGCCCCAGCATTTT
CDR3: CAISESGQNQPQHF
D: .
V: TRBV10-3
size: .
J: TRBJ1-5

DNA: TGTGCCAGCAGACTTAACACTGAAGCTTTCTTT
CDR3: CASRLNTEAFF
D: .
V: TRBV5-5
size: few
J: TRBJ1-1

DNA: TGCAGCGTTGAAGATTTGCCGGGACAGGGAAACACTGAAGCTTTCTTT
CDR3: CSVEDLPGQGNTEAFF
D: TRBD1
V: TRBV29-1
size: .
J: TRBJ1-1

DNA: TGTGCTAGTGGTTCAGGACAGCCGAATCAGCCCCAGCATTTT
CDR3: CASGSGQPNQPQHF
D: .
V: TRBV12-5
size: .
J: TRBJ1-5

DNA: TGTGCCAGCGGATTAGCGGGGGGCACAGATACGCAGTATTTT
CDR3: CASGLAGGTDTQYF
D: TRBD2
V: TRBV9
size: .
J: TRBJ2-3

DNA: TGTGCCAGCAGTCCAACAGGGGGCATGAACACTGAAGCTTTCTTT
CDR3: CASSPTGGMNTEAFF
D: TRBD1
V: TRBV27
size: once
J: TRBJ1-1

DNA: TGTGCCAGCAGCGTAGAGGGGCAGGGGGCTTGGGAGACCCAGTACTTC
CDR3: CASSVEGQGAWETQYF
D: TRBD1
V: TRBV9
size: .
J: TRBJ2-5

DNA: TGTGCTAGTGGTGCCGGACAGGGCCAGGCCCAGCATTTT
CDR3: CASGAGQGQAQHF
D: TRBD1
V: TRBV12-5
size: .
J: TRBJ1-5

DNA: TGTGCCAGCAGCTTGTTACAGGCGAACACTGAAGCTTTCTTT
CDR3: CASSLLQANTEAFF
D: .
V: TRBV5-5
size: .
J: TRBJ1-1

DNA: TGTGCCAGCAGCTTAGTGCAGGGATCCACTGAAGCTTTCTTT
CDR3: CASSLVQGSTEAFF
D: .
V: TRBV11-2
size: .
J: TRBJ1-1

DNA: TGCGCCAGCAGCCAAGGGGCAGGGGGCAAGGGCACTGAAGCTTTCTTT
CDR3: CASSQGAGGKGTEAFF
D: TRBD1
V: TRBV4-1
size: .
J: TRBJ1-1

DNA: TGCGCCAGCAGCTTGGGAGGGAACGGGGAACAACAAGAGACCCAGTACTTC
CDR3: CASSLGGNGEQQETQYF
D: .
V: TRBV5-1
size: .
J: TRBJ2-5

DNA: TGTGCCAGCAAGGGACATCTTAATCAGCCCCAGCATTTT
CDR3: CASKGHLNQPQHF
D: .
V: TRBV6-5
size: .
J: TRBJ1-5

DNA: TGTGCCAGCAGCGTAGGAGTAGGGGAATTTAGCCCCTACAATGAGCAGTTCTTC
CDR3: CASSVGVGEFSPYNEQFF
D: .
V: TRBV9
size: .
J: TRBJ2-1

DNA: TGTGCCTGTAGGGAGTCCAACATTCAGTACTTC
CDR3: CACRESNIQYF
D: .
V: TRBV30
size: .
J: TRBJ2-4

DNA: TGTGCCAGCATGGACAGGAACACTGAAGCTTTCTTT
CDR3: CASMDRNTEAFF
D: .
V: TRBV19
size: .
J: TRBJ1-1

DNA: TGTGCCAGCAGCTTGGGACAGGTAACAGATACGCAGTATTTT
CDR3: CASSLGQVTDTQYF
D: .
V: TRBV5-4
size: .
J: TRBJ2-3

DNA: TGCAGCGTCACTACTAGCGGGGGTACAGATACGCAGTATTTT
CDR3: CSVTTSGGTDTQYF
D: TRBD2
V: TRBV29-1
size: .
J: TRBJ2-3

DNA: TGTGCCAGCAGCCAAGAATCCGGGACTACCTACAATGAGCAGTTCTTC
CDR3: CASSQESGTTYNEQFF
D: TRBD2
V: TRBV4-2
size: .
J: TRBJ2-1

DNA: TGTGCCAGCAGTTCCCAGAGGGGAGGGATGAGCAATCAGCCCCAGCATTTT
CDR3: CASSSQRGGMSNQPQHF
D: .
V: TRBV6-2/TRBV6-3
size: .
J: TRBJ1-5

DNA: TGTGCCAGCAGTTACTACGCGACAGACTATGGCTACACCTTC
CDR3: CASSYYATDYGYTF
D: .
V: TRBV6-2/TRBV6-3
size: .
J: TRBJ1-2

DNA: TGTGCCAGCAGCTTAGAGGGGAGGCTCGCCGAGCAGTACTTC
CDR3: CASSLEGRLAEQYF
D: .
V: TRBV7-9
size: .
J: TRBJ2-7

DNA: TGTGCCAGCAGCTTGGTTCAGGCCAATGAGCAGTTCTTC
CDR3: CASSLVQANEQFF
D: .
V: TRBV5-6
size: .
J: TRBJ2-1

DNA: TGTGCCAGCTCACGGCAGGGTCGGGATTCACCCCTCCACTTT
CDR3: CASSRQGRDSPLHF
D: .
V: TRBV18
size: .
J: TRBJ1-6

DNA: TGCAGCTACTCGCCGTACACAGGGAACACTGAAGCTTTCTTT
CDR3: CSYSPYTGNTEAFF
D: .
V: TRBV29-1
size: .
J: TRBJ1-1

DNA: TGTGCCAGCAGCTTAGCTCAGGGGAAATATGGCTACACCTTC
CDR3: CASSLAQGKYGYTF
D: .
V: TRBV7-2
size: .
J: TRBJ1-2

DNA: TGTGCCCGAGGTCCAGGGCAGCCCCAGCATTTT
CDR3: CARGPGQPQHF
D: .
V: TRBV5-4
size: .
J: TRBJ1-5

DNA: TGTGCCAGCAGCGTCCGGCTAGAGAACACCGGGGAGCTGTTTTTT
CDR3: CASSVRLENTGELFF
D: .
V: TRBV9
size: .
J: TRBJ2-2

DNA: TGTGCCAGCACCTTACAGGGGAACACTGAAGCTTTCTTT
CDR3: CASTLQGNTEAFF
D: .
V: TRBV2
size: .
J: TRBJ1-1

DNA: TGTGCCAGCAGCTCCTCAGACAGGGATGGTGGCTACACCTTC
CDR3: CASSSSDRDGGYTF
D: TRBD1
V: TRBV5-6
size: few
J: TRBJ1-2

DNA: TGTGCCAGCAGTTACCTGGGGGCATTAACAGATACGCAGTATTTT
CDR3: CASSYLGALTDTQYF
D: .
V: TRBV6-5
size: .
J: TRBJ2-3

DNA: TGTGCCAGCAGCTTGTTGTCTCGCCGGGACAGGGCCACTGAAGCTTTCTTT
CDR3: CASSLLSRRDRATEAFF
D: TRBD1
V: TRBV5-6
size: .
J: TRBJ1-1

DNA: TGTGCCAGCAGCCCCACGGGGGAGGGAAGGACGGCCAAAAACATTCAGTACTTC
CDR3: CASSPTGEGRTAKNIQYF
D: TRBD2
V: TRBV9
size: .
J: TRBJ2-4

DNA: TGTGCCAGCAGCGTAGAGGGGATCTTAAACACTGAAGCTTTCTTT
CDR3: CASSVEGILNTEAFF
D: .
V: TRBV9
size: once
J: TRBJ1-1

DNA: TGTGCCAGCAGCGTAGACGAGAGGAACACTGAAGCTTTCTTT
CDR3: CASSVDERNTEAFF
D: .
V: TRBV9
size: once
J: TRBJ1-1

DNA: TGTGCCAGCAGCCCGGTCCCGGGGGGACTGGGTACGCAGTATTTT
CDR3: CASSPVPGGLGTQYF
D: TRBD2
V: TRBV7-2
size: .
J: TRBJ2-3

DNA: TGTGCCAGCAGTGTCGAGGAGACCCAGTACTTC
CDR3: CASSVEETQYF
D: .
V: TRBV2
size: .
J: TRBJ2-5

DNA: TGTGCCAGCTCACCACCGGGACAGGACAATGAGCAGTTCTTC
CDR3: CASSPPGQDNEQFF
D: TRBD1
V: TRBV18
size: once
J: TRBJ2-1

DNA: TGTGCCAGCAGCTCCACAGGGGGCAGATTCTCCTTC
CDR3: CASSSTGGRFSF
D: TRBD1
V: TRBV7-8
size: .
J: TRBJ1-2

DNA: TGTGCCAGCACCCAGGCCGGGAATCCCGTCGAGCAGTACTTC
CDR3: CASTQAGNPVEQYF
D: .
V: TRBV6-5
size: .
J: TRBJ2-7

DNA: TGTGCCAGTAGTATAGGGGGACAGGGGGTCTACGAGCAGTACTTC
CDR3: CASSIGGQGVYEQYF
D: TRBD1
V: TRBV19
size: few
J: TRBJ2-7

DNA: TGTGCCAGCTCACCACCGCAGGGGAGCTATGGCTACACCTTC
CDR3: CASSPPQGSYGYTF
D: .
V: TRBV18
size: .
J: TRBJ1-2